This passage covers 30 T cell receptor beta chains from one sample sequenced in a study of T cells after yellow fever vaccination. In TCRdb, the 5' RACE reads were re-called with MiXCR into one record per CDR3 protein. The data contain about 130,000 distinct CDR3 sequences, roughly 9% of them singletons. The material sequenced was CD8+ T cells sorted from PBMCs, taken on the day of the yellow fever booster vaccination. The receptors derive from a man aged 18 to 29 who received the YFV17D yellow fever vaccine.

This clonotype was picked up a small number of times. The chain joins TRBV4-1 to TRBJ2-7; 11 bases agree with TRBD2. CDR1 and CDR2 from the germline V gene are MGHRA and YSYEKL. J gave up 4 bases and V 0 bases, and 8 bases lay outside the gene matches. The CDR3 length is 17 residues. The chain's CDR3 is CASSQEPPLAGGYEQYV. The CDR3 DNA is TGCGCCAGCAGCCAAGAACCCCCCCTAGCGGGGGGTTACGAGCAGTACGTC.

This rearrangement joins TRBV4-2 to TRBJ2-5; no firm D call. Trimming left V 0 bases short and J 6 bases short, with 5 bases between. The germline CDR1 and CDR2 sequences are LGHNA and YNFKEQ. There are 12 residues in the CDR3. The CDR3 region is CASSQDPKTQYF. The CDR3 DNA reads as TGTGCCAGCAGCCAAGATCCGAAGACCCAGTACTTC.

This chain connects TRBV12-3 or TRBV12-4 to TRBJ2-1; D possibly uses TRBD1 or TRBD2 (6 bases each). With 5 bases removed from V and 0 bases from J, the gap between germline ends came to 11 bases. The CDR3 runs 15 residues. The DNA of the CDR3 is TGTGCCAGCAGTCCCTCGGGGGCCTCCTACAATGAGCAGTTCTTC. Its protein product is CASSPSGASYNEQFF.

This clonotype has ten or more counts. V usage is TRBV11-2 and J usage is TRBJ1-2; D is uncertain. CDR3 size: 13 residues. The V and J ends lost 2 bases and 7 bases respectively, with 11 bases between them. In germline, CDR1 is SGHAT, CDR2 FQNNGV. The CDR3 DNA follows: TGTGCCAGCAGCTTACCGTCAGGAGGTGGCTACACCTTC. As protein: CASSLPSGGGYTF. Complete variable domain (other parts from reference TRBV11-2 and TRBJ1-2): EAGVAQSPRYKIIEKRQSVAFWCNPISGHATLYWYQQILGQGPKLLIQFQNNGVVDDSQLPKDRFSAERLKGVDSTLKIQPAKLEDSAVYLCASSLPSGGGYTFGSGTRLTVV.

The chain carries TRBV6-2 or TRBV6-3 and TRBJ2-2; D possibly corresponds to TRBD2 (6 bases). Germline CDR1 and CDR2: MNHEY and SVGEGT. This CDR3 spans 16 amino acids. Deletions cut 4 bases from V and 0 bases from J, with 12 bases between. This chain's CDR3 is CASSSLSGANTGELFF. The CDR3 nucleotides read TGTGCCAGCAGTTCCCTTAGCGGCGCGAACACCGGGGAGCTGTTTTTT.

V usage is TRBV4-1 and J usage is TRBJ2-7; 10 bases line up with TRBD2. This CDR3 spans 15 amino acids. Germline CDR1 is MGHRA and CDR2 is YSYEKL. The junction had 3 bases not matched to a gene; V was cut back by 1 base and J by 3 bases. The CDR3, as DNA: TGCGCCAGCAGCCAAGGGACTAGCGGCTTCTACGAGCAGTACTTC. Residues: CASSQGTSGFYEQYF.

This clonotype was seen a handful of times. The chain is built from TRBV5-1 and TRBJ2-1; 7 nucleotides agree with TRBD1. The trim removed 6 bases at V and 4 bases at J, leaving 13 bases unmatched. Germline loops: CDR1 SGHRS, CDR2 YFSETQ. There are 16 residues in the CDR3. CDR3 sequence: CASTPGTGAMYNEQFF. For the CDR3, the DNA is TGCGCCAGCACCCCCGGAACAGGGGCCATGTACAATGAGCAGTTCTTC.

For the CDR3, the DNA is TGTGCCAGCAGCTCCTCCCTAGGCTCCTCCCCCTCTGGGGCCAACGTCCTGACTTTC. Translation gives CASSSSLGSSPSGANVLTF. The chain carries TRBV7-9 and TRBJ2-6, with D unclear. The germline V gene encodes CDR1 SEHNR and CDR2 FQNEAQ (reference sequence). Trimming took off 4 bases at V and 0 bases at J, with 19 bases between the two ends. The CDR3 spans 19 residues.

This clonotype was recorded a few times. This chain joins TRBV12-3 or TRBV12-4 and TRBJ2-7; TRBD1 agrees at 8 bases. J was trimmed by 5 bases and V by 4 bases; bases with no gene match: 4. CDR3 length equals 13 residues. The CDR3 reads CASSSTTGDEQYF. CDR3 DNA sequence: TGTGCCAGCAGTTCCACGACAGGGGACGAGCAGTACTTC.

The chain employs TRBV2 and TRBJ1-2; D gene uncertain. V was shortened by 3 bases and J by 3 bases, with 8 bases between the two germline ends. The CDR3 runs 13 residues. The germline V gene has CDR1 SNHLY and CDR2 FYNNEI. The CDR3 DNA is TGTGCCAGCAGTGAGAGGGTACACTATGGCTACACCTTC. Translation: CASSERVHYGYTF.

This clonotype was counted between two and nine times. The chain links TRBV9 to TRBJ2-2; 11 positions match TRBD2. CDR1 and CDR2 (germline): SGDLS, YYNGEE. The CDR3 is 17 amino acids. V trimming: 4 bases; J trimming: 6 bases; junction bases outside the gene matches: 11. The CDR3, as DNA: TGTGCCAGCAGCCTGACAGGGACTAGCGGAGGGTCCGGGGAGCTGTTTTTT. It codes for CASSLTGTSGGSGELFF.

This rearrangement joins TRBV29-1 to TRBJ2-6, with TRBD1 matching over 8 bases. V gave up 6 bases and J gave up 1 base; unmatched junction bases: 5. This CDR3 contains 15 residues. Germline V CDR1 and CDR2: SQVTM, ANQGSEA. For the CDR3, the DNA is TGCAGCGTAGGACAGGGTGGTTCTGGGGCCAACGTCCTGACTTTC. The encoded protein is CSVGQGGSGANVLTF.

This clonotype was seen at least ten times. This chain links TRBV3-1 with TRBJ2-4; D might be TRBD1 or TRBD2, each matching 5 bases. V shed 0 bases and J shed 0 bases, with 15 bases lying between them. This CDR3 is built from 18 residues. Germline V gives CDR1 LGHDT, CDR2 YNNKEL (reference sequence). CDR3 in amino acids: CASSQEAFLGVAKNIQYF. In DNA form, the CDR3 reads TGTGCCAGCAGCCAAGAGGCCTTCTTGGGGGTAGCCAAAAACATTCAGTACTTC.

The chain recombines TRBV5-4 with TRBJ1-2; D unresolved. The germline CDR1 and CDR2 sequences are SGHNT and YYREEE (reference sequence). Trimming removed 0 bases at V and 0 bases at J, with 9 bases between. This CDR3 comprises 15 residues. Written as DNA, the CDR3 is TGTGCCAGCAGCTTGGGAAGCCTCCCTAACTATGGCTACACCTTC. Protein product: CASSLGSLPNYGYTF.

Many counts were recorded for this clonotype. The chain carries TRBV29-1 and TRBJ2-1; D is uncertain. The CDR3 runs to 13 residues. CDR1 and CDR2 (germline): SQVTM, ANQGSEA. The germline V and J ends were trimmed by 0 bases and 6 bases, with 9 bases remaining between them. CDR3 DNA sequence: TGCAGCGTTGAAGATCCTTGGGGCAATGAGCAGTTCTTC. Translated, it gives CSVEDPWGNEQFF.

V and J are TRBV21-1 and TRBJ2-2. TRBV21-1 is a pseudogene segment. The length of the CDR3 is 15 residues. CDR3 nucleotide sequence: TGTGCCAGCAGTTCCAGGAACCTTACCACCGGGGAGCTGTTTTTT. Amino acids: CASSSRNLTTGELFF.

The V and J genes are TRBV5-1 and TRBJ2-1; the match to TRBD1 covers 7 bases. There are 13 residues in the CDR3. Germline lookup yields CDR1 SGHRS and CDR2 YFSETQ. After removal of 4 bases from V and 3 bases from J, the junction contained 1 base not matched to a gene. The CDR3 protein is CASSGDSYNEQFF. In nucleotides, the CDR3 is TGCGCCAGCAGCGGGGACAGCTACAATGAGCAGTTCTTC.

The chain carries TRBV4-1 and TRBJ1-5; tentatively, D is TRBD1 (5 bases). Germline-derived CDR1 and CDR2 are MGHRA and YSYEKL. The CDR3 extends over 15 amino acids. V lost 6 bases and J lost 0, with 12 bases in between. CDR3 nucleotides: TGCGCCAGCAGACATGGGACGTATAGCAATCAGCCCCAGCATTTT. Translation gives CASRHGTYSNQPQHF.

The rearrangement uses TRBV18 and TRBJ2-6, with D uncertain. The CDR3 runs 14 residues. Germline values: CDR1 KGHSH, CDR2 LQKENI. V was clipped by 7 bases and J by 0 bases, with 7 bases between them. In DNA form, the CDR3 reads TGTGCCAGCTACAGAAGCTCTGGGGCCAACGTCCTGACTTTC. Protein sequence: CASYRSSGANVLTF.

This chain connects TRBV30 to TRBJ1-2; perhaps TRBD1 as D (5 bases). With 7 bases removed from V and 3 bases from J, the gap between germline ends came to 18 bases. This CDR3 spans 14 amino acids. Germline CDR1 GTSNPN, CDR2 SVGIG (reference sequence). CDR3 loop: CASGGRGKYYGYTF. The CDR3 region has the DNA TGTGCCTCCGGGGGGAGGGGCAAGTACTATGGCTACACCTTC.

This clonotype has a handful of counts. The chain recombines TRBV9 with TRBJ1-5; D might be TRBD1 (5 bases). Germline-derived CDR1 and CDR2 are SGDLS and YYNGEE. CDR3 size: 17 residues. The V and J ends lost 3 bases and 1 base respectively, with 17 bases between them. CDR3 sequence: CASSGDPGFASNQPQHF. DNA of the CDR3: TGTGCCAGCAGCGGGGATCCAGGGTTTGCGAGCAATCAGCCCCAGCATTTT. The full variable domain, completed using reference TRBV9 and TRBJ1-5, is DSGVTQTPKHLITATGQRVTLRCSPRSGDLSVYWYQQSLDQGLQFLIQYYNGEERAKGNILERFSAQQFPDLHSELNLSSLELGDSALYFCASSGDPGFASNQPQHFGDGTRLSIL.

As regards this clonotype: An end of the junction does not agree with germline; a read error may underlie this. The J gene is TRBJ1-5, the V gene TRBV15; D call uncertain. The V gene's germline CDR1 is LNHNV and CDR2 YYDKDF (reference sequence). This CDR3 is built from 15 residues. DNA for the CDR3: TGTGCCACCAGCGGAGAGGGAGGTGTTCATCAGCCCCAGCATTTT. The encoded protein is CATSGEGGVHQPQHF.

The chain combines TRBV20-1 with TRBJ1-2; no clear D. The CDR3 contains 12 residues. Germline CDR1 and CDR2: DFQATT and SNEGSKA (reference sequence). V gave up 3 bases and J gave up 6 bases, with 11 bases separating them. CDR3 nucleotides: TGCAGTGCTAGCGGGTCCATACATGGCTACACCTTC. Encoded protein: CSASGSIHGYTF.

This clonotype was counted only a few times. The chain is built from TRBV4-2 and TRBJ2-3; perhaps TRBD2 as D (6 bases). The CDR3 covers 15 residues. The ends were cut back, 1 base at V and 2 bases at J, with 10 bases in the middle. CDR1 is LGHNA and CDR2 is YNFKEQ in the germline V gene. The DNA for the CDR3 is TGTGCCAGCAGCCAAGTGGGGGGTACCACAGATACGCAGTATTTT. Translating gives CASSQVGGTTDTQYF.

A few counts support this clonotype. This chain joins TRBV7-9 and TRBJ1-1, with a weak D call TRBD1 (5 bases). Trimming removed 5 bases at V and 4 bases at J, with 11 bases between. The length of the CDR3 is 13 residues. Germline V gene lookup returns CDR1 SEHNR and CDR2 FQNEAQ (reference sequence). The CDR3 spells CASSPPGATEAFF. The CDR3 nucleotides read TGTGCCAGCAGCCCCCCCGGGGCCACTGAAGCTTTCTTT.

This clonotype was observed many times. This chain joins TRBV5-1 and TRBJ2-7; D call uncertain. Germline V lookup: CDR1 SGHRS, CDR2 YFSETQ. This CDR3 is 15 amino acids long. The ends were cut back, 3 bases at V and 0 bases at J, with 13 bases in the middle. The CDR3 DNA sequence: TGCGCCAGCAGCTGGACGGCCGGTAACTCCTACGAGCAGTACTTC. Residues: CASSWTAGNSYEQYF.

This chain joins TRBV7-8 and TRBJ1-3; D is ambiguous. The V and J ends lost 4 bases and 1 base respectively, with 14 bases between them. CDR3 length equals 16 residues. Germline V gives CDR1 SGHVS, CDR2 FQNEAQ. The CDR3 DNA reads TGTGCCAGCAGCTCTCACGATGAGGCATCTGGAAACACCATATATTTT. Protein: CASSSHDEASGNTIYF. The full variable domain, in which reference TRBV7-8 and TRBJ1-3 provide the parts outside the CDR3, is GAGVSQSPRYKVAKRGQDVALRCDPISGHVSLFWYQQALGQGPEFLTYFQNEAQLDKSGLPSDRFFAERPEGSVSTLKIQRTQQEDSAVYLCASSSHDEASGNTIYFGEGSWLTVV.

The chain employs TRBV7-9 and TRBJ1-2; D possibly corresponds to TRBD1 (5 bases). The germline V gene encodes CDR1 SEHNR and CDR2 FQNEAQ (reference sequence). Trimming pared 5 bases from V and 6 bases from J, leaving 13 bases between. CDR3 length equals 13 residues. The CDR3 protein is CASSLRVGDGYTF. The CDR3 DNA follows: TGTGCCAGCAGCCTCAGGGTTGGGGATGGCTACACCTTC.

Ten or more counts support this clonotype. The rearrangement uses TRBV3-1 and TRBJ2-3, with D tentatively TRBD2 (6 bases). Germline CDR1 and CDR2: LGHDT and YNNKEL (reference sequence). The CDR3 has 16 residues. Between the trimmed V and J ends, which lost 0 bases and 5 bases, there was a span of 15 bases. As DNA, the CDR3 is TGTGCCAGCAGCCAAGATCGAGTTCTGGGGGGAGATACGCAGTATTTT. The encoded protein is CASSQDRVLGGDTQYF.

The J gene is TRBJ2-2, the V gene TRBV6-2 or TRBV6-3; unclear D gene. CDR3 length: 13 residues. The germline gives CDR1 MNHEY, CDR2 SVGEGT. V was shortened by 10 bases and J by 6 bases, with 15 bases between the two germline ends. The CDR3 loop reads CAISDGYPGELFF. In DNA, the CDR3 is TGTGCCATCTCGGACGGGTACCCCGGGGAGCTGTTTTTT.